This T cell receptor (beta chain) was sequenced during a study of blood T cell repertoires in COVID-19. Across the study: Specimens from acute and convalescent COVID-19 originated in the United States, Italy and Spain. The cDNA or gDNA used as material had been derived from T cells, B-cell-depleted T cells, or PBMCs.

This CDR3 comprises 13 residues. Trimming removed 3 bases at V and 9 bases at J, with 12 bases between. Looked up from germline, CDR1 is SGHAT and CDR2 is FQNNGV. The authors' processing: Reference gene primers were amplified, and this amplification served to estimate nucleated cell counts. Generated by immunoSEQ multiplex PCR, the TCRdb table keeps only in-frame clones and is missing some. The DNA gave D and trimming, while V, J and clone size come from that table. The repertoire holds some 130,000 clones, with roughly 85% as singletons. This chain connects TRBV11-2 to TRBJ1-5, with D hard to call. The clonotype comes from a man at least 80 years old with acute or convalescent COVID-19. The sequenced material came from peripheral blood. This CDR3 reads CASSFSTSRPQHF. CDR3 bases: TGTGCCAGCAGCTTCTCCACCTCCAGGCCCCAGCATTTT.